This T cell receptor (beta chain) is from a study of OX40 agonist ivuxolimab in advanced cancers. Clones were sequenced by immunoSEQ multiplex PCR, and TCRdb holds only the in-frame ones, with some missing. Among tens of thousands of clones listed, about two thirds were seen once. CDR3 length equals 15 residues. Germline CDR1 MNHNY, CDR2 SVGAGI (reference sequence). The junction had 3 bases not matched to a gene; V was cut back by 6 bases and J by 2 bases. The starting material was CD4+ or CD8+ T cells sorted from blood, obtained in a trial of the OX40 agonist ivuxolimab. This rearrangement joins TRBV6-6 to TRBJ1-5; 11 bases agree with TRBD1. This receptor was identified in an adult with an advanced solid tumor such as melanoma, head and neck, liver or kidney cancer. The CDR3 sequence: CASSLGQGGNQPQHF. CDR3 nucleotides: TGTGCCAGCAGCTTGGGACAGGGGGGCAATCAGCCCCAGCATTTT.